The 9 T cell receptor beta chains listed next were all sequenced from one sample in a study of siplizumab effects on memory and regulatory T cells. Sequencing was performed with immunoSEQ multiplex PCR; in TCRdb, only in-frame clones are kept and a portion is missing. The sample holds around 100,000 clones, 93% seen once. The sequencing sample was made of Tregs sorted from blood. These receptors all come from a human donor in good health.

The CDR3 DNA sequence: TGTGCCAGCAGCTTCGACAGGACCTACGAGCAGTACTTC. Its translation: CASSFDRTYEQYF. V is TRBV11-2 and J is TRBJ2-7; TRBD1 is a possible D gene (6 bases). CDR3 length: 13 amino acids. The germline V and J ends were trimmed by 3 bases and 2 bases, with 8 bases remaining between them. In germline, CDR1 is SGHAT, CDR2 FQNNGV.

The gene calls are TRBV5-6 and TRBJ2-2; D remains unclear. The CDR3 length is 14 residues. CDR1 SGHDT and CDR2 YYEEEE come from the germline V gene. Trimming removed 1 base at V and 1 base at J, with 5 bases between. CDR3 coding DNA: TGTGCCAGCAGCTTGCTCGGGAACACCGGGGAGCTGTTTTTT. The encoded protein is CASSLLGNTGELFF.

V and J are TRBV19 and TRBJ2-2; D is perhaps TRBD2 (6 bases). The CDR3 contains 14 residues. From germline, CDR1 is LNHDA and CDR2 SQIVND (reference sequence). V shed 0 bases and J shed 4 bases, with 6 bases lying between them. Written as DNA, the CDR3 is TGTGCCAGTAGTATAGAGGGGGGCACCGGGGAGCTGTTTTTT. Translating it yields CASSIEGGTGELFF.

The chain is built from TRBV2 and TRBJ2-7, with 7 nucleotides matching TRBD1. The CDR3 totals 15 residues. CDR1 is SNHLY and CDR2 is FYNNEI in the germline V gene. V lost 8 bases to trimming and J lost 4 bases; unmatched junction nucleotides: 14. CDR3 DNA sequence: TGTGCCAGCCGCCGGACCGCAAGACAGGGTTACGAGCAGTACTTC. Encoded protein: CASRRTARQGYEQYF. Together with reference TRBV2 and TRBJ2-7, the CDR3 gives the full variable domain: EPEVTQTPSHQVTQMGQEVILRCVPISNHLYFYWYRQILGQKVEFLVSFYNNEISEKSEIFDDQFSVERPDGSNFTLKIRSTKLEDSAMYFCASRRTARQGYEQYFGPGTRLTVT.

The chain employs TRBV15 and TRBJ1-2; 8 bases fit TRBD1. Germline-derived CDR1 and CDR2 are LNHNV and YYDKDF (reference sequence). This CDR3 contains 16 residues. Losses at the gene ends were 3 bases for V and 3 bases for J; bases not matched to a gene: 9. Here the CDR3 DNA reads TGTGCCACCAGCAGCCCATCAGGGGGCGAGGACTATGGCTACACCTTC. Its protein is CATSSPSGGEDYGYTF.

The chain has TRBV4-1 and TRBJ2-2; perhaps TRBD2 as D (6 bases). Per the germline V gene, CDR1 is MGHRA and CDR2 is YSYEKL. V dropped 1 base and J dropped 6 bases, with 15 bases sitting between them. This CDR3 has 16 amino acids. The CDR3 loop reads CASSQGRAVVAGELFF. CDR3 in DNA: TGCGCCAGCAGCCAAGGGAGGGCGGTGGTGGCCGGGGAGCTGTTTTTT.

The CDR3 reads CASSSTYEQYF. CDR3 coding DNA: TGTGCCAGCAGCTCGACCTACGAGCAGTACTTC. V is TRBV13 and J is TRBJ2-7; D ambiguous. The germline V gene has CDR1 PRHDT and CDR2 FYEKMQ (reference sequence). CDR3 length equals 11 residues. The V end lost 4 bases, the J end lost 2 bases, and 3 bases lay between the germline ends. Full variable domain (missing parts from reference TRBV13 and TRBJ2-7): AAGVIQSPRHLIKEKRETATLKCYPIPRHDTVYWYQQGPGQDPQFLISFYEKMQSDKGSIPDRFSAQQFSDYHSELNMSSLELGDSALYFCASSSTYEQYFGPGTRLTVT.

The V and J genes are TRBV6-1 and TRBJ2-7; D might be TRBD1 or TRBD2, each matching 5 bases. Germline CDR1 MNHNS, CDR2 SASEGT. Trimming removed 11 bases at V and 1 base at J, with 18 bases between. The CDR3 contains 14 residues. Here the CDR3 reads CAVQGEGRSYEQYF. In DNA form, the CDR3 reads TGTGCCGTTCAGGGAGAGGGACGTTCCTACGAGCAGTACTTC.

The chain has TRBV5-1 and TRBJ2-7, with 9 bases aligning to TRBD1. V dropped 1 base and J dropped 0; count of bases not matched to a gene: 5. Germline V gene data show CDR1 as SGHRS and CDR2 as YFSETQ. This CDR3 comprises 16 residues. For the CDR3, the DNA is TGCGCCAGCAGCTTGTGGTGGGACAGGGACTCCTACGAGCAGTACTTC. It is translated as CASSLWWDRDSYEQYF.